A single sample is the source of the 12 T cell receptor beta chains below, sequenced in a study of shared T cell receptors in the human thymus. Repertoires were generated with immunoSEQ multiplex PCR, while TCRdb's copy carries only in-frame clones and drops some. The data show just under 550,000 clones, with approximately 80% seen just once and approximately 0.013% held by the top ten. These data were also filed under a second study, of human thymus T cells.

The sequenced material came from thymocytes. The receptors were gathered from a boy in the first two years of life with a congenital heart defect.

The J gene is TRBJ2-7, the V gene TRBV5-8; D gene ambiguous. V was trimmed by 5 bases and J by 0 bases, leaving 6 bases between them. The CDR3 has 12 residues. Germline lookup yields CDR1 SGHTS and CDR2 YDEGEE. The CDR3 DNA sequence: TGTGCCAGCAGAGAGTTCTCCTACGAGCAGTACTTC. It encodes CASREFSYEQYF.

J is TRBJ2-1 and V is TRBV5-1; D unclear. Trimming left V 4 bases short and J 4 bases short, with 15 bases between. This CDR3 contains 15 residues. Germline CDR1 and CDR2: SGHRS and YFSETQ. This CDR3 is CASSPGFSGYNEQFF. CDR3 sequence (DNA): TGCGCCAGCAGCCCCGGTTTCTCGGGTTACAATGAGCAGTTCTTC.

The V call is TRBV4-3, the J call TRBJ1-4; TRBD1 might be the D (5 bases). This CDR3 is built from 18 residues. Germline loops: CDR1 LGHNA, CDR2 YSLEER. V lost 4 bases, J lost 0 bases, and 18 bases lay in between. CDR3 protein: CASSRGTEWPATNEKLFF. In DNA, the CDR3 is TGCGCCAGCAGCCGAGGGACTGAGTGGCCTGCAACTAATGAAAAACTGTTTTTT.

The rearrangement joins TRBV4-2 to TRBJ2-7; 8 bases align to TRBD2. The CDR3 totals 16 residues. Germline loops: CDR1 LGHNA, CDR2 YNFKEQ. V gave up 2 bases and J gave up 5 bases; unmatched junction bases: 11. The CDR3 sequence: CASSQLGGGKVHEQYF. CDR3 sequence (DNA): TGTGCCAGCAGCCAACTCGGCGGGGGGAAGGTCCACGAGCAGTACTTC.

V is TRBV6-5 and J is TRBJ1-1; a possible D gene is TRBD1 (5 bases). Trimming took off 5 bases at V and 3 bases at J, with 16 bases between the two ends. CDR3 length: 15 amino acids. Germline V gene data show CDR1 as MNHEY and CDR2 as SVGAGI. This CDR3 reads CASSKTGLRDTEAFF. The CDR3 DNA is TGTGCCAGCAGTAAGACGGGACTTAGGGACACTGAAGCTTTCTTT.

V and J are TRBV28 and TRBJ1-2; 8 bases match TRBD1. Germline V lookup: CDR1 MDHEN, CDR2 SYDVKM. J was trimmed by 3 bases and V by 6 bases; bases with no gene match: 12. This CDR3 is 16 amino acids long. The DNA of the CDR3 is TGTGCCAGCAGCCGTCGGACAGGGCCTACCCACTATGGCTACACCTTC. Its translation is CASSRRTGPTHYGYTF.

V usage is TRBV30 and J usage is TRBJ2-7, with TRBD2 as a possible D gene (5 bases). Trimming shortened V by 4 bases and J by 2 bases, and 9 bases separated the two germline ends. CDR3 length: 12 residues. Germline V gene lookup returns CDR1 GTSNPN and CDR2 SVGIG (reference sequence). This chain's CDR3 is CAWKAGTYEQYF. The CDR3 nucleotides are TGTGCCTGGAAGGCGGGTACCTACGAGCAGTACTTC.

The rearrangement joins TRBV5-8 to TRBJ2-6; D uncertain. Germline V CDR1 and CDR2: SGHTS, YDEGEE. The V gene lost 4 bases and the J gene lost 1 base, with 18 bases spanning the gap. The CDR3 contains 18 residues. This CDR3 reads CASSKKKTGPSGANVLTF. The CDR3 DNA is TGTGCCAGCAGCAAAAAAAAGACGGGTCCTTCTGGGGCCAACGTCCTGACTTTC.

CDR3 amino acids: CASSNRSRSEAKNIQYF. The CDR3 nucleotides read TGCGCCAGCAGCAACCGGTCGAGAAGCGAAGCCAAAAACATTCAGTACTTC. The chain carries TRBV5-1 and TRBJ2-4, with D uncertain. The germline CDR1 and CDR2 sequences are SGHRS and YFSETQ. This CDR3 is built from 17 residues. The germline V and J ends were trimmed by 4 bases and 0 bases, with 17 bases remaining between them. The whole variable domain, filled in from reference TRBV5-1 and TRBJ2-4, reads KAGVTQTPRYLIKTRGQQVTLSCSPISGHRSVSWYQQTPGQGLQFLFEYFSETQRNKGNFPGRFSGRQFSNSRSEMNVSTLELGDSALYLCASSNRSRSEAKNIQYFGAGTRLSVL.

The chain uses TRBV5-4 and TRBJ2-7, with D possibly matching TRBD2 (6 bases). V lost 0 bases and J 6 bases, leaving 13 bases between the germline ends. CDR1 is SGHNT, CDR2 YYREEE, per germline (reference sequence). The CDR3 consists of 14 residues. CDR3 sequence (DNA): TGTGCCAGCAGCTTGGGCGGGACTCCCTCCGAGCAGTACTTC. As protein: CASSLGGTPSEQYF.

This chain links TRBV27 with TRBJ2-2; TRBD2 matches at 16 bases. CDR1 and CDR2 from the germline V gene are MNHEY and SMNVEV (reference sequence). The CDR3 runs to 18 residues. The junction had 5 bases not matched to a gene; V was cut back by 2 bases and J by 5 bases. CDR3 amino acids: CASSLGTSGRAGTGELFF. As DNA, the CDR3 is TGTGCCAGCAGTTTAGGGACTAGCGGGAGGGCCGGGACCGGGGAGCTGTTTTTT.

The V call is TRBV29-1, the J call TRBJ1-3; perhaps TRBD1 as D (5 bases). This CDR3 has 14 amino acids. Germline lookup yields CDR1 SQVTM and CDR2 ANQGSEA. Trimming cost V 4 bases and J 2 bases, with 12 bases left between them. The CDR3 reads CSVVAGRAGNTIYF. CDR3 DNA sequence: TGCAGCGTTGTGGCTGGCAGGGCTGGAAACACCATATATTTT.